This T cell receptor beta chain was documented in a study of blood T cell repertoires in COVID-19. The CDR3 consists of 13 residues. V was clipped by 9 bases and J by 0 bases, with 8 bases between them. Germline V CDR1 and CDR2: LNHDA, SQIVND (reference sequence). Only in-frame clones appear in the TCRdb table, and some are missing; sequencing was by immunoSEQ multiplex PCR. The data show under 200,000 clones, 80% seen once. Specimen: peripheral blood. The V and J genes are TRBV19 and TRBJ1-4; the D is unclear. This TCR was sampled from a man in his 60s with acute or convalescent COVID-19. CDR3 protein: CASRESTNEKLFF. CDR3 DNA sequence: TGTGCCAGCCGGGAGTCAACTAATGAAAAACTGTTTTTT. The full variable domain, rest sourced from reference TRBV19 and TRBJ1-4, is DGGITQSPKYLFRKEGQNVTLSCEQNLNHDAMYWYRQDPGQGLRLIYYSQIVNDFQKGDIAEGYSVSREKKESFPLTVTSAQKNPTAFYLCASRESTNEKLFFGSGTQLSVL.